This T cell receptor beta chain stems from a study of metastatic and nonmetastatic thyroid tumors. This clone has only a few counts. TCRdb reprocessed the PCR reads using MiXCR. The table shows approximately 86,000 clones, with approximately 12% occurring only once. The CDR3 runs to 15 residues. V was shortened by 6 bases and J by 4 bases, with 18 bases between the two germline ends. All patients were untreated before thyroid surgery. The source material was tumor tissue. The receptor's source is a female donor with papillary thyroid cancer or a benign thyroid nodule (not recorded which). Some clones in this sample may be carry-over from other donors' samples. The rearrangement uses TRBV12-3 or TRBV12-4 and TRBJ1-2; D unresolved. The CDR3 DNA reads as TGTGCCAGCAGACCCTGCAGGCCACATTCCTATGGCTACACCTTC. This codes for CASRPCRPHSYGYTF.